What follows are 14 T cell receptor beta chains derived from one specimen sequenced in a study of cytomegalovirus exposure and HLA in healthy donors. Amplification used 60 Vbeta primers and 13 Jbeta primers. The protocol was immunoSEQ multiplex PCR, while the TCRdb copy is restricted to in-frame clones and leaves out a portion. The data show fewer than 110,000 clones, 65% to 85% seen once. The specimen was PBMCs. The receptors come from a man aged 18 to 30 in good health and CMV-seronegative.

The V and J genes are TRBV7-8 and TRBJ1-1; D unclear. The CDR3 is 13 residues long. Between the trimmed V and J ends, which lost 6 bases and 3 bases, there was a span of 11 bases. Germline loops: CDR1 SGHVS, CDR2 FQNEAQ. Written as DNA, the CDR3 is TGTGCCAGCAGTTTATCACGGTACACTGAAGCTTTCTTT. It encodes CASSLSRYTEAFF.

The V and J genes are TRBV5-4 and TRBJ2-3; D uncertain. Trimming took 3 bases from V and 1 from J, leaving 6 bases between them. The germline V gene has CDR1 SGHNT and CDR2 YYREEE (reference sequence). The CDR3 has 13 residues. The CDR3, as DNA: TGTGCCAGCAGCTATGGGCGCACAGATACGCAGTATTTT. Translation gives CASSYGRTDTQYF.

The genes are TRBV19 and TRBJ1-4; D not resolved. V dropped 7 bases and J dropped 0 bases, with 15 bases sitting between them. Looked up from germline, CDR1 is LNHDA and CDR2 is SQIVND (reference sequence). The CDR3 totals 16 residues. The DNA of the CDR3 is TGTGCCAGTACCGGACTGCGGACTGCAACTAATGAAAAACTGTTTTTT. Translation gives CASTGLRTATNEKLFF.

The genes are TRBV7-6 and TRBJ2-6; 10 nucleotides agree with TRBD1. The germline CDR1 and CDR2 sequences are SGHVS and FNYEAQ. CDR3 length: 18 amino acids. Trimming at V came to 5 bases and at J to 4 bases, leaving 11 bases not matched to a gene. Here the CDR3 DNA reads TGTGCCAGCAGCGCTCGGACAGGGGGAAGGTCAGGGGCCAACGTCCTGACTTTC. Protein product: CASSARTGGRSGANVLTF.

The CDR3 protein is CASSPGINNEKLFF. CDR3 sequence (DNA): TGTGCCAGTAGTCCCGGGATAAACAACGAAAAACTGTTTTTT. V and J are TRBV19 and TRBJ1-4; D remains ambiguous. V was trimmed by 5 bases and J by 8 bases, leaving 15 bases between them. Germline V CDR1 and CDR2: LNHDA, SQIVND (reference sequence). This CDR3 region has 14 residues. Full variable domain (missing parts from reference TRBV19 and TRBJ1-4): DGGITQSPKYLFRKEGQNVTLSCEQNLNHDAMYWYRQDPGQGLRLIYYSQIVNDFQKGDIAEGYSVSREKKESFPLTVTSAQKNPTAFYLCASSPGINNEKLFFGSGTQLSVL.

The chain employs TRBV5-1 and TRBJ2-5; 8 bases line up with TRBD1. This CDR3 is built from 17 residues. V was pared by 0 bases and J by 0 bases, with 7 bases of the junction left unmatched. Germline V lookup: CDR1 SGHRS, CDR2 YFSETQ. The CDR3 bases are TGCGCCAGCAGCTTGGGAGGGACAGGACCGTACCAAGAGACCCAGTACTTC. This gives the protein CASSLGGTGPYQETQYF. Using reference TRBV5-1 and TRBJ2-5 for the parts outside the CDR3, the full variable domain is KAGVTQTPRYLIKTRGQQVTLSCSPISGHRSVSWYQQTPGQGLQFLFEYFSETQRNKGNFPGRFSGRQFSNSRSEMNVSTLELGDSALYLCASSLGGTGPYQETQYFGPGTRLLVL.

J is TRBJ2-7 and V is TRBV4-2; D may be TRBD1 (6 bases). V lost 0 bases and J lost 6, with 15 bases in between. The CDR3 spans 15 residues. The germline CDR1 and CDR2 sequences are LGHNA and YNFKEQ. The CDR3 region has the DNA TGTGCCAGCAGCCAAGATCTGAGGACAGTCGGCGAGCAGTACTTC. Residues: CASSQDLRTVGEQYF.

This chain links TRBV7-3 with TRBJ2-1; TRBD1 matches at 9 bases. V trimming: 1 base; J trimming: 9 bases; junction bases outside the gene matches: 16. In germline, CDR1 is SGHTA, CDR2 FQGTGA. CDR3 length equals 18 residues. The CDR3 loop is CASSLNGVGTGPGTEQFF. The CDR3 nucleotides read TGTGCCAGCAGCTTAAATGGGGTCGGGACAGGGCCGGGAACTGAGCAGTTCTTC.

The chain employs TRBV5-4 and TRBJ2-5; 8 bases agree with TRBD2. Germline V gene sequence: CDR1 SGHNT, CDR2 YYREEE (reference sequence). The CDR3 length is 13 residues. With V trimmed by 4 bases and J by 3 bases, 2 bases remained unmatched. CDR3 sequence: CASSVLAEETQYF. As DNA, the CDR3 is TGTGCCAGCAGCGTACTAGCGGAAGAGACCCAGTACTTC.

The chain carries TRBV19 and TRBJ2-1; D call uncertain. The V gene lost 1 base and the J gene lost 4 bases, with 5 bases spanning the gap. Per germline, CDR1 LNHDA and CDR2 SQIVND (reference sequence). CDR3 length: 13 amino acids. The CDR3, as DNA: TGTGCCAGTAGTATAGGACTTTACAATGAGCAGTTCTTC. This codes for CASSIGLYNEQFF.

This chain uses TRBV5-6 with TRBJ1-1; D remains unclear. Trimming took off 1 base at V and 0 bases at J, with 4 bases between the two ends. The CDR3 totals 13 residues. Germline CDR1 and CDR2: SGHDT and YYEEEE. CDR3 sequence: CASSLPVNTEAFF. CDR3 in DNA: TGTGCCAGCAGCTTGCCGGTGAACACTGAAGCTTTCTTT.

The chain links TRBV5-1 to TRBJ2-5, with 9 bases lining up with TRBD2. Losses at the gene ends were 0 bases for V and 4 bases for J; bases not matched to a gene: 7. The CDR3 totals 16 residues. The germline gives CDR1 SGHRS, CDR2 YFSETQ. CDR3: CASSLAAASGVETQYF. The CDR3 DNA sequence: TGCGCCAGCAGCTTGGCGGCCGCTAGCGGGGTAGAGACCCAGTACTTC.

In this sample, this clone turned up a few times. This chain joins TRBV5-1 and TRBJ1-1; D is undetermined. This CDR3 region has 13 residues. CDR1 SGHRS and CDR2 YFSETQ come from the germline V gene. Trimming took 3 bases from V and 4 from J, leaving 10 bases between them. CDR3 residues: CASSSYRGTEAFF. CDR3 sequence (DNA): TGCGCCAGCAGCTCCTATAGAGGCACTGAAGCTTTCTTT.

This clone was seen a handful of times. The chain has TRBV6-5 and TRBJ1-4; D call uncertain. Germline CDR1 reads MNHEY; CDR2 reads SVGAGI. V dropped 0 bases and J dropped 7 bases, with 12 bases sitting between them. There are 15 residues in the CDR3. In nucleotides, the CDR3 is TGTGCCAGCAGTTACTCTGGTGTTAGTAGTGAAAAACTGTTTTTT. Its protein product is CASSYSGVSSEKLFF.